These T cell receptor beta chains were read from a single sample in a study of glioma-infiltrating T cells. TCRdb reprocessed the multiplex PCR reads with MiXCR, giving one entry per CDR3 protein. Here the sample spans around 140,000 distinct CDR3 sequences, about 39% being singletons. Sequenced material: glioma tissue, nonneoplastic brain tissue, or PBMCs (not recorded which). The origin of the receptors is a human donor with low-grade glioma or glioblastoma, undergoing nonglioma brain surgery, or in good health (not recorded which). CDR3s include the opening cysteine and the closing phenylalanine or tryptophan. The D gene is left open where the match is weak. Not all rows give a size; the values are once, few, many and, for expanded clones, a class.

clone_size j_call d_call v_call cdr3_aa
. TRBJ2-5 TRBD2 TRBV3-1 CASRRFGLAGLETQYF
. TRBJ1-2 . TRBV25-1 CASASTPGPKYTF
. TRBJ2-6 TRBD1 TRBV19 CASSPWTGASGANVLTF
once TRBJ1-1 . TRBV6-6 CASSTTDNTEAFF
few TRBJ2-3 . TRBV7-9 CASSSWTDTQYF
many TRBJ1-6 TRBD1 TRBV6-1 CASSYQGDSPLHF
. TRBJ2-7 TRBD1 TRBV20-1 CSAPDTGTGTHEQYF
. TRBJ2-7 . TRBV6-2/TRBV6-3 CASGPMGSPSYEQYF
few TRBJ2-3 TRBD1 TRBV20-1 CSARGFRDRTSTDTQYF
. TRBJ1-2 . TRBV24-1 CATSDPGHGEHGYTF